Below, 5 T cell receptor beta chains from the same sample are listed, as sequenced in a study of T cell responses to AZD1222 COVID-19 vaccine. TCRdb's table, derived via immunoSEQ multiplex PCR, lists solely in-frame clones and lacks some. The repertoire consists of approximately 180,000 clones, with around 88% occurring once and the leading ten covering around 8%. The material sequenced was peripheral blood, taken on day 0 of AZD1222 vaccination. The receptor source for this set is an adult in good health.

The rearrangement uses TRBV9 and TRBJ2-3; unclear D gene. In germline, CDR1 is SGDLS, CDR2 YYNGEE. This CDR3 is built from 15 residues. The V and J ends lost 0 bases and 0 bases respectively, with 8 bases between them. CDR3 loop: CASSVAPTSTDTQYF. The CDR3 nucleotides are TGTGCCAGCAGCGTAGCCCCTACTAGCACAGATACGCAGTATTTT.

The CDR3 spells CASSHRDRLNYGYTF. The CDR3 nucleotides are TGTGCCAGCAGCCACCGGGACCGACTTAACTATGGCTACACCTTC. The chain is built from TRBV3-1 (or the pseudogene TRBV3-2) and TRBJ1-2; a possible D gene is TRBD1 (5 bases). This CDR3 is built from 15 residues. The germline V gene encodes CDR1 LGHDT and CDR2 YNNKEL (reference sequence). V dropped 3 bases and J dropped 1 base, with 12 bases sitting between them.

This chain joins TRBV28 and TRBJ2-1, with TRBD2 matching over 10 bases. The V segment lost 11 bases and the J segment 0 bases; nucleotides outside the gene matches: 13. The CDR3 totals 17 residues. CDR1 and CDR2 (germline): MDHEN, SYDVKM. This CDR3 reads CASPTSGRPSSYNEQFF. The CDR3 bases are TGTGCCTCTCCGACTAGCGGGCGTCCTAGCTCCTACAATGAGCAGTTCTTC. Using reference TRBV28 and TRBJ2-1 for the parts outside the CDR3, the full variable domain is DVKVTQSSRYLVKRTGEKVFLECVQDMDHENMFWYRQDPGLGLRLIYFSYDVKMKEKGDIPEGYSVSREKKERFSLILESASTNQTSMYLCASPTSGRPSSYNEQFFGPGTRLTVL.

The chain links TRBV6-6 to TRBJ2-2; D gene unclear. Germline V CDR1 and CDR2: MNHNY, SVGAGI (reference sequence). Trimming removed 5 bases at V and 6 bases at J, with 13 bases between. This CDR3 is 14 amino acids long. CDR3 sequence reads: CASSQTSRAGELFF. The CDR3 region has the DNA TGTGCCAGCAGTCAAACATCGAGAGCCGGGGAGCTGTTTTTT.

The rearrangement uses TRBV5-6 and TRBJ2-3, with TRBD2 matching over 11 bases. The CDR3 spans 17 residues. V was clipped by 4 bases and J by 1 base; unmatched bases: 8. Germline loops: CDR1 SGHDT, CDR2 YYEEEE. The CDR3 protein is CASSPVGGLAGTDTQYF. The CDR3 DNA is TGTGCCAGCAGCCCGGTGGGGGGACTAGCGGGCACAGATACGCAGTATTTT.